This T cell receptor beta chain was captured in a study of OX40 agonist ivuxolimab in advanced cancers. The wider study: A mean age of roughly 62 years, range about 20 to 79, was recorded, and approximately 85% were male.

Assay used: immunoSEQ multiplex PCR; TCRdb lists only in-frame clones, some missing. The sample consists of about 46,000 clones, around nine tenths of them appearing once. From germline, CDR1 is SNHLY and CDR2 FYNNEI. The CDR3 is made up of 16 amino acids. V lost 4 bases, J lost 0 bases, and 15 bases lay in between. Comment on this clone: Its cognate antigen is unknown.

General study findings and limits: Nonresponders, in some cases, also had low normalized T-cell clonal expansion.

The sequence came from an adult with an advanced solid tumor such as melanoma, head and neck, liver or kidney cancer. This chain connects TRBV2 to TRBJ1-2; the D gene is possibly TRBD1 (5 bases). This material consisted of CD4+ or CD8+ T cells sorted from blood, taken in a trial of the OX40 agonist ivuxolimab. CDR3 loop: CASSGVWGSTNYGYTF. CDR3 nucleotides: TGTGCCAGCAGTGGGGTTTGGGGCTCCACTAACTATGGCTACACCTTC.